Listed below are T cell receptor beta chains from one sample, sequenced in a study of blood T cell repertoires in COVID-19. Assay: immunoSEQ multiplex PCR; the TCRdb copy retains only in-frame clones and omits some. The data contain approximately 100,000 clones, 70% to 75% of them singletons. The sample consisted of peripheral blood. The source is a human donor with acute or convalescent COVID-19. The donor label of this sample is uncertain. The CDR3 runs from the conserved cysteine through the conserved F or W. The order of the fields is clone size, V gene, J gene, D gene, CDR3 DNA, CDR3 protein. A D gene is named only where the DNA matches it firmly. Clone size, where shown, is once, few, many, or a class for clones that have expanded.

>NA|TRBV28|TRBJ1-1|TRBD1
TGTGCCAGCAGTATCAAGCCAGGGGGAACTGAAGCTTTCTTT
CASSIKPGGTEAFF
>NA|TRBV5-6|TRBJ1-2|TRBD1
TGTGCCAGCAGCTTTGGACAGGGGGCGAACGGCTACACCTTC
CASSFGQGANGYTF
>NA|TRBV14|TRBJ2-5|TRBD1
TGTGCCAGCAGCCAAGTCGGGACAGCGGTCTTGGAGACCCAGTACTTC
CASSQVGTAVLETQYF
>once|TRBV18|TRBJ2-1|TRBD2
TGTGCCAGCTCCGCGACTAGCGGGGGTCGGAATGAGCAGTTCTTC
CASSATSGGRNEQFF
>few|TRBV2|TRBJ2-7|NA
TGTGCCAGCAAGGTACAGAACCCCCTCTCCTACGAGCAGTACTTC
CASKVQNPLSYEQYF
>few|TRBV6-6|TRBJ1-1|NA
TGTGCCAGCAGACCCGACTCCTTCAACACTGAAGCTTTCTTT
CASRPDSFNTEAFF
>once|TRBV5-1|TRBJ2-2|NA
TGCGCCAGCAGCTTACTCGGGATAGCGGCTTTCACCGGGGAGCTGTTTTTT
CASSLLGIAAFTGELFF
>NA|TRBV7-3|TRBJ2-6|NA
TGTGCCAGCAGCTTAAACAGGGCCAACGTCCTGACTTTC
CASSLNRANVLTF
>few|TRBV5-6|TRBJ2-5|NA
TGTGCCAGCAGTTCCCTCACTAAAGAGACCCAGTACTTC
CASSSLTKETQYF
>few|TRBV2|TRBJ1-5|TRBD1
TGTGCCAGCAGTGGACAGGGGAGCAATCAGCCCCAGCATTTT
CASSGQGSNQPQHF
>NA|TRBV7-9|TRBJ2-7|TRBD2
TGTGCCAGCAGCCCGGCGGGAGGGCTCTCCTACGAGCAGTACTTC
CASSPAGGLSYEQYF
>NA|TRBV6-8|TRBJ1-5|NA
TGTGCCAGCAGTTACTCGAGAGGGGGTCTTTGGGATCAGCCCCAGCATTTT
CASSYSRGGLWDQPQHF
>NA|TRBV5-6|TRBJ2-7|TRBD2
TGTGCCAGCAGACTAGCGGGGGGAGGAGAGCAGTACTTC
CASRLAGGGEQYF
>once|TRBV2|TRBJ2-2|NA
TGTGCCAGCAAGAAGGGGGGGGTTACTAGCCCGAACACCGGGGAGCTGTTTTTT
CASKKGGVTSPNTGELFF
>NA|TRBV18|TRBJ2-3|TRBD2
TGTGCCAGCTCAGGGACTAGCGGGAGCACAGATACGCAGTATTTT
CASSGTSGSTDTQYF
>NA|TRBV19|TRBJ2-5|TRBD1
TGTGCCAGTTCTACAGGGGGCTGGGAGACCCAGTACTTC
CASSTGGWETQYF
>NA|TRBV18|TRBJ1-6|NA
TGTGCCAGCTCAGAGGCCCGGAATAATTCACCCCTCCACTTT
CASSEARNNSPLHF
>NA|TRBV11-2|TRBJ2-4|NA
TGTGCCAGCAGGGACCCAGGGCGTACCATTCAGTACTTC
CASRDPGRTIQYF
>few|TRBV24-1|TRBJ2-1|NA
TGTGCCACCAGTGGGACCCCCCAGGGAAGGGATTACAATGAGCAGTTCTTC
CATSGTPQGRDYNEQFF
>many|TRBV4-1|TRBJ1-3|NA
TGCGCCAGCAGCCCTCAACCGGGGGCTGGAAACACCATATATTTT
CASSPQPGAGNTIYF
>NA|TRBV18|TRBJ1-3|NA
TGTGCCAGCTCACCAAGAACAATCGTCCTTCGCTCTGGAAACACCATATATTTT
CASSPRTIVLRSGNTIYF
>once|TRBV7-2|TRBJ2-5|TRBD2
TGTGCCAGCAGCTTGGCAGGGACTAGCGGGGGGGAGTACTTC
CASSLAGTSGGEYF
>NA|TRBV9|TRBJ1-4|NA
TGTGCCAGCAGTCTGGGGCTGGGTAATGAAAAACTGTTTTTT
CASSLGLGNEKLFF
>NA|TRBV29-1|TRBJ1-1|NA
TGCAGCGGCCGGGGAGGAGCGGGGACAGAAGCTTTCTTT
CSGRGGAGTEAFF
>few|TRBV29-1|TRBJ1-2|TRBD1
TGCAGCGTCCAGACAGGGGGCTGGGTTACCTTC
CSVQTGGWVTF
>NA|TRBV7-7|TRBJ2-2|NA
TGTGCTAGCAGCCCAATTAAAGCCCAGGGTTGGACCGGGGAGCTGTTTTTT
CASSPIKAQGWTGELFF
>few|TRBV5-1|TRBJ2-2|NA
TGCGCCAGCAAGGAGATAACGAACACCGGGGAGCTGTTTTTT
CASKEITNTGELFF
>NA|TRBV24-1|TRBJ1-5|NA
TGTGCCACCAGTGATGGGGGGGTTCGCAATCAGCCCCAGCATTTT
CATSDGGVRNQPQHF
>few|TRBV4-1|TRBJ1-5|TRBD1
TGCGCCAGCAGCCTGAGGGGGCTCAGCAATCAGCCCCAGCATTTT
CASSLRGLSNQPQHF
>NA|TRBV6-6|TRBJ2-5|NA
TGTGCCAGCAGCCAACCGACCGGCAGGGCATTGAGGACCCAGTACTTC
CASSQPTGRALRTQYF
>NA|TRBV5-1|TRBJ1-6|NA
TGCGCCAGCAGCCCACAACTATACGGTTCACCCCTCCACTTT
CASSPQLYGSPLHF
>NA|TRBV19|TRBJ2-2|TRBD1
TGTGCCAGTAGTAAAACAGGGGCCTCCGGGGAGCTGTTTTTT
CASSKTGASGELFF
>NA|TRBV3-1/TRBV3-2|TRBJ2-2|TRBD2
TGTGCCAGCAGCCCCGGGACTAACTCCGGGGGGGAGCTGTTTTTT
CASSPGTNSGGELFF
>NA|TRBV18|TRBJ1-5|TRBD1
TGTGCCAGCTCACTAACTTGGACAGGGGAGGGAAATCAGCCCCAGCATTTT
CASSLTWTGEGNQPQHF
>few|TRBV5-1|TRBJ2-5|TRBD2
TGCGCCAGCAGCCTTGGGCGGGGGGACCAAGAGACCCAGTACTTC
CASSLGRGDQETQYF
>NA|TRBV15|TRBJ2-1|TRBD2
TGTGCCACCAGCAGGGGAGCGGGGGGCCACTACAATGAGCAGTTCTTC
CATSRGAGGHYNEQFF
>NA|TRBV12-3/TRBV12-4|TRBJ2-3|NA
TGTGCCAGCGGGGGGTGGAGCACAGATACGCAGTATTTT
CASGGWSTDTQYF
>NA|TRBV18|TRBJ2-6|TRBD2
TGTGCCAGCTCACCATCCGGACTAGCGGGGGGGCCTGGGGCCAACGTCCTGACTTTC
CASSPSGLAGGPGANVLTF
>few|TRBV3-1/TRBV3-2|TRBJ2-5|NA
TGTGCCAGCAGCCAAGATATAGGGGGTGGTGGAGAGACCCAGTACTTC
CASSQDIGGGGETQYF
>NA|TRBV4-1|TRBJ2-1|NA
TGCGCCAGCAGCCAAGTTGGTTGGCCTGTGGATGAGCAGTTCTTC
CASSQVGWPVDEQFF
>NA|TRBV18|TRBJ2-1|TRBD2
TGTGCCAGCTCACCTCCAAGGACTAGCGATCACAATGAGCAGTTCTTC
CASSPPRTSDHNEQFF
>NA|TRBV25-1|TRBJ1-1|NA
TGTGCCAGCAGTGCCTGGGGGGGAACCATGAACACTGAAGCTTTCTTT
CASSAWGGTMNTEAFF
>NA|TRBV12-3/TRBV12-4|TRBJ1-2|NA
TGTGCCCTTGGGGGGGTAAACTATGGCTACACCTTC
CALGGVNYGYTF
>NA|TRBV29-1|TRBJ2-2|NA
TGCAGCGTGCCCCCCGGGACAAGATATGGGACCGGGGAGCTGTTTTTT
CSVPPGTRYGTGELFF
>NA|TRBV12-3/TRBV12-4|TRBJ1-2|TRBD1
TGTGCCAGCACCGGACAGGTACTCTATGGCTACACCTTC
CASTGQVLYGYTF
>NA|TRBV3-1/TRBV3-2|TRBJ1-5|NA
TGTGCCAGCAGCCAAGGGAGTCAAGGGCCCCAGCATTTT
CASSQGSQGPQHF
>few|TRBV6-4|TRBJ2-1|TRBD1
TGTGCCAGCAGTGACGGGGCAGGGGGTCGCAATGAGCAGTTCTTC
CASSDGAGGRNEQFF
>NA|TRBV5-1|TRBJ2-5|TRBD2
TGCGCCAGCAGCTTGACTCTCCGACCCCTTCTAGCGGCGGAGGAGACCCAGTACTTC
CASSLTLRPLLAAEETQYF
>few|TRBV7-6|TRBJ1-4|NA
TGTGCCAGCAGGTTAGGGTATCAGGGCAATGAAAAACTGTTTTTT
CASRLGYQGNEKLFF